The rows below give T cell receptor beta chains drawn from one sample of a study of T cell responses to AZD1222 COVID-19 vaccine. Sequenced by immunoSEQ multiplex PCR; TCRdb stores in-frame clones only, minus some. The sample consists of about 160,000 clones, around 90% of them appearing once. The sequencing used peripheral blood, collected 28 days after the second AZD1222 dose. Every receptor here comes from an adult who received the AZD1222 COVID-19 vaccine. Both conserved end residues are part of each CDR3. Fields, in order: clone size, V gene, J gene, D gene, CDR3 DNA, CDR3 protein. A D gene is named only where the DNA matches it firmly. The size entry is marked missing in some rows and otherwise reads once, few, many or a size class.

size: -
V: TRBV7-2
J: TRBJ2-7
D: -
DNA: TGTGCCAGCAGCCCCTATAGTCTCGACGAGCAGTACTTC
CDR3: CASSPYSLDEQYF

size: -
V: TRBV27
J: TRBJ1-4
D: -
DNA: TGTGCCAGCAGTCCAAGACGGTTTGATGAAAAACTGTTTTTT
CDR3: CASSPRRFDEKLFF

size: -
V: TRBV21-1
J: TRBJ1-1
D: -
DNA: TGTGCCAGCAGCAAACTTAGGGGACAGGGCCGGTTTGAAGCTTTCTTT
CDR3: CASSKLRGQGRFEAFF

size: -
V: TRBV2
J: TRBJ1-5
D: -
DNA: TGTGCCAGCAGTACCTCGGGGGGTATAGGGCAGCCCCAGCATTTT
CDR3: CASSTSGGIGQPQHF

size: -
V: TRBV16
J: TRBJ2-1
D: TRBD2
DNA: TGTGCCAGCAGCCTCAGGGCTAGCGGGAGGGCCGGGGATGAGCAGTTCTTC
CDR3: CASSLRASGRAGDEQFF

size: -
V: TRBV7-2
J: TRBJ2-5
D: TRBD2
DNA: TGTGCCAGCAGCTTAGGTCCGGGAGGGCCTATGGAGACCCAGTACTTC
CDR3: CASSLGPGGPMETQYF

size: -
V: TRBV15
J: TRBJ2-7
D: -
DNA: TGTGCCACCAGCAGAGACAGGGACTCCTACGAGCAGTACTTC
CDR3: CATSRDRDSYEQYF

size: -
V: TRBV27
J: TRBJ1-1
D: -
DNA: TGTGCCAGCAGTCCGTGGACAGACATGAACACTGAAGCTTTCTTT
CDR3: CASSPWTDMNTEAFF

size: -
V: TRBV6-1
J: TRBJ2-5
D: -
DNA: TGTGCCAGCAGTGAAATGGTCGAGAAAGAGACCCAGTACTTC
CDR3: CASSEMVEKETQYF

size: once
V: TRBV6-5
J: TRBJ2-3
D: -
DNA: TGTGCCAGCAGGAAGCGGATAAGCACAGATACGCAGTATTTT
CDR3: CASRKRISTDTQYF

size: -
V: TRBV5-6
J: TRBJ1-1
D: TRBD1
DNA: TGTGCCAGCAGCTTGGAAAAGGGGGCTACTGAAGCTTTCTTT
CDR3: CASSLEKGATEAFF

size: -
V: TRBV5-1
J: TRBJ1-2
D: -
DNA: TGCGCCAGCAGCTTGGCCGGGATATATGGCTACACCTTC
CDR3: CASSLAGIYGYTF

size: -
V: TRBV9
J: TRBJ2-7
D: TRBD2
DNA: TGTGCCAGCAGCGGACTAGCTGGGGAGCAGTACTTC
CDR3: CASSGLAGEQYF

size: -
V: TRBV3-1/TRBV3-2
J: TRBJ2-4
D: TRBD2
DNA: TGTGCCAGCAGCGAGAGGAGCGGGAGGTACATTCAGTACTTC
CDR3: CASSERSGRYIQYF

size: -
V: TRBV27
J: TRBJ1-5
D: -
DNA: TGTGCCAGCAGTTTACGGGGGCGACGCAATCAGCCCCAGCATTTT
CDR3: CASSLRGRRNQPQHF

size: -
V: TRBV20-1
J: TRBJ2-7
D: -
DNA: TGCAGTGCTAGGGACCTCTACGAGCAGTACTTC
CDR3: CSARDLYEQYF

size: -
V: TRBV18
J: TRBJ2-7
D: -
DNA: TGTGCCACCACTGACCGGGACTCCTACGAGCAGTACTTC
CDR3: CATTDRDSYEQYF

size: -
V: TRBV29-1
J: TRBJ1-2
D: -
DNA: TGCAGCGTTGAAGGACAGGATCTCACTGCCTATGGCTACACCTTC
CDR3: CSVEGQDLTAYGYTF

size: -
V: TRBV4-2
J: TRBJ1-2
D: -
DNA: TGTGCCAGCAGCCAAGATCGCCAGGTCTATGGCTACACCTTC
CDR3: CASSQDRQVYGYTF

size: -
V: TRBV2
J: TRBJ2-5
D: -
DNA: TGTGCCAGCAGTGAAGCGCAGGGGAATCAAGAGACCCAGTACTTC
CDR3: CASSEAQGNQETQYF

size: -
V: TRBV5-5
J: TRBJ2-1
D: -
DNA: TGTGCCAGCAGCTTGGCAGCGGTTCCATCCTACAATGAGCAGTTCTTC
CDR3: CASSLAAVPSYNEQFF

size: -
V: TRBV7-9
J: TRBJ2-5
D: TRBD1
DNA: TGTGCCAGCAGCCAGGACAGGGGGTTCTCAGAGACCCAGTACTTC
CDR3: CASSQDRGFSETQYF

size: -
V: TRBV14
J: TRBJ1-1
D: -
DNA: TGTGCCAGCAGCCAAGTCGGTCACACTGAAGCTTTCTTT
CDR3: CASSQVGHTEAFF

size: -
V: TRBV5-1
J: TRBJ1-5
D: -
DNA: TGCGCCAGCAGCATAACAGGGTATCAGCCCCAGCATTTT
CDR3: CASSITGYQPQHF

size: -
V: TRBV2
J: TRBJ1-6
D: TRBD1
DNA: TGTGCCAGCAGGGACAGGGTTTCGAATTCACCCCTCCACTTT
CDR3: CASRDRVSNSPLHF

size: -
V: TRBV25-1
J: TRBJ2-7
D: -
DNA: TGTGCCACTTCCGAAGGGGGAATCTACGAGCAGTACTTC
CDR3: CATSEGGIYEQYF

size: -
V: TRBV20-1
J: TRBJ2-7
D: TRBD2
DNA: TGCAGAGTAGCGGGAGGGGAGGAGCAGTACTTC
CDR3: CRVAGGEEQYF

size: -
V: TRBV7-8
J: TRBJ2-3
D: TRBD1
DNA: TGTGCCAGCAGCTTGGGACAGCATACCTACACAGATACGCAGTATTTT
CDR3: CASSLGQHTYTDTQYF

size: -
V: TRBV25-1
J: TRBJ2-1
D: -
DNA: TGTGCCAGCAGTCCTGCCTTAGTCAGATACAATGAGCAGTTCTTC
CDR3: CASSPALVRYNEQFF